One and the same sample provided the 12 T cell receptor beta chains below, sequenced in a study of T cell responses to AZD1222 COVID-19 vaccine. The assay was immunoSEQ multiplex PCR, and TCRdb's table has in-frame clones only and misses some. The sample contains roughly 150,000 clones, around 88% of which appear only once. This sample comprised peripheral blood, obtained 28 days after the second AZD1222 dose. Receptors were obtained from an adult who received the AZD1222 COVID-19 vaccine.

There are a few counts of this clone. The chain employs TRBV18 and TRBJ1-1; 8 bases line up with TRBD1. The CDR3 is 15 amino acids. Germline trimming cut 5 bases from V and 4 bases from J; bases unmatched to any gene: 9. Germline CDR1 is KGHSH and CDR2 is LQKENI. CDR3 sequence: CASSSTGQGGTEAFF. CDR3 nucleotide sequence: TGTGCCAGCTCATCCACCGGACAGGGAGGCACTGAAGCTTTCTTT.

This chain joins TRBV9 and TRBJ2-7; D may be TRBD1 or TRBD2 (7 bases each). The CDR3 runs 16 residues. CDR1 and CDR2 (germline): SGDLS, YYNGEE. V was trimmed by 4 bases and J by 0 bases, leaving 17 bases between them. Here the CDR3 reads CASSPGGVRSSYEQYF. DNA of the CDR3: TGTGCCAGCAGCCCAGGGGGGGTCCGGAGCTCCTACGAGCAGTACTTC.

The gene calls are TRBV14 and TRBJ2-7; D not certain. Trimming left V 4 bases short and J 2 bases short, with 15 bases between. CDR1 SGHDN and CDR2 FVKESK come from the germline V gene. This CDR3 has 15 residues. The DNA for the CDR3 is TGTGCCAGCAGCCCGTTTCGTAGCAGGACCTACGAGCAGTACTTC. The encoded protein is CASSPFRSRTYEQYF.

The rearrangement links TRBV4-3 to TRBJ1-6; D is possibly TRBD1 (6 bases). The length of the CDR3 is 16 residues. Germline lookup yields CDR1 LGHNA and CDR2 YSLEER. V was pared by 1 base and J by 7 bases, with 14 bases between. As DNA, the CDR3 is TGCGCCAGCAGCCAAGCACGGGGGGCGGGAAATTCACCCCTCCACTTT. It yields the protein CASSQARGAGNSPLHF.

The J gene is TRBJ2-5, the V gene TRBV5-6, with D hard to call. Germline lookup yields CDR1 SGHDT and CDR2 YYEEEE. This CDR3 comprises 11 residues. Trimming stripped 4 bases from V and 5 bases from J, with 6 bases between. Here the CDR3 reads CASSIGETQYF. The CDR3 DNA follows: TGTGCCAGCAGCATCGGTGAGACCCAGTACTTC.

The chain carries TRBV5-4 and TRBJ2-4, with 10 bases matching TRBD1. With V trimmed by 4 bases and J by 6 bases, 7 bases remained unmatched. The V gene's germline CDR1 is SGHNT and CDR2 YYREEE (reference sequence). The CDR3 runs 15 residues. The CDR3 DNA is TGTGCCAGCAGCCCGGAGACAGGGGGCAGAAACATTCAGTACTTC. Translation gives CASSPETGGRNIQYF.

This chain uses TRBV19 with TRBJ1-2; a possible D gene is TRBD1 (6 bases). Germline V gene lookup returns CDR1 LNHDA and CDR2 SQIVND (reference sequence). The CDR3 contains 14 residues. Trimming removed 3 bases from V and 5 bases from J, with 13 bases in between. CDR3 sequence: CASSMGTRPYGYTF. CDR3 coding DNA: TGTGCCAGTAGTATGGGGACAAGACCTTATGGCTACACCTTC.

This chain uses TRBV5-1 with TRBJ2-5, with D perhaps TRBD2 (5 bases). V was cut by 0 bases and J by 2 bases, with 8 bases left in between. CDR1 is SGHRS and CDR2 is YFSETQ in the germline V gene. The CDR3 has 14 residues. The CDR3, as DNA: TGCGCCAGCAGCTTGGAACGGGGACAAGAGACCCAGTACTTC. Translation: CASSLERGQETQYF.

The V and J genes are TRBV3-1 (or the pseudogene TRBV3-2) and TRBJ2-3, with D perhaps matching TRBD1 or TRBD2 (5 bases each). Germline V gene sequence: CDR1 LGHDT, CDR2 YNNKEL (reference sequence). Trimming left V 9 bases short and J 1 base short, with 20 bases between. The CDR3 has 16 residues. Here the CDR3 DNA reads TGTGCCAGTGAGGTGGGGACCGGCGGAGGCACAGATACGCAGTATTTT. Protein sequence: CASEVGTGGGTDTQYF.

The chain joins TRBV3-1 (or the pseudogene TRBV3-2) to TRBJ1-1; D gene unclear. Germline assignment: CDR1 LGHDT and CDR2 YNNKEL (reference sequence). The CDR3 has 13 residues. Trimming removed 5 bases at V and 1 base at J, with 8 bases between. The DNA for the CDR3 is TGTGCCAGCAGCATAGAAGAGAACACTGAAGCTTTCTTT. This sequence encodes CASSIEENTEAFF.

The chain employs TRBV7-9 and TRBJ2-5; D gene ambiguous. CDR1 is SEHNR, CDR2 FQNEAQ, per germline (reference sequence). The germline V and J ends were trimmed by 4 bases and 1 base, with 4 bases remaining between them. The CDR3 consists of 12 residues. CDR3 nucleotide sequence: TGTGCCAGCAGCTCTCCCCAAGAGACCCAGTACTTC. This translates into CASSSPQETQYF.

V usage is TRBV5-4 and J usage is TRBJ2-5, with D possibly being TRBD2 (5 bases). Germline V lookup: CDR1 SGHNT, CDR2 YYREEE (reference sequence). V lost 0 bases and J lost 4, with 7 bases in between. The CDR3 length is 13 residues. CDR3 in DNA: TGTGCCAGCAGCTTGGCCGGGGTAGAGACCCAGTACTTC. Translation gives CASSLAGVETQYF.